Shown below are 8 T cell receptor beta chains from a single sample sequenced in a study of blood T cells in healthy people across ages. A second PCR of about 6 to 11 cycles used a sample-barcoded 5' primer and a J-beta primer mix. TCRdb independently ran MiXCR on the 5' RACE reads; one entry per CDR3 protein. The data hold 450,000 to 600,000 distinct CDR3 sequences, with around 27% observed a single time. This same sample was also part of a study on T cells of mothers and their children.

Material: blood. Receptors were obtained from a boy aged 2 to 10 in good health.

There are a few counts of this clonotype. The CDR3: CAWTGTGNNYGYTF. The CDR3 DNA reads as TGTGCCTGGACCGGGACAGGGAATAACTATGGCTACACCTTC. The chain links TRBV30 to TRBJ1-2, with 9 bases aligning to TRBD1. Trimming removed 4 bases from V and 1 base from J; junction bases left unmatched: 4. The CDR3 runs to 14 residues. CDR1 and CDR2 from the germline V gene are GTSNPN and SVGIG (reference sequence).

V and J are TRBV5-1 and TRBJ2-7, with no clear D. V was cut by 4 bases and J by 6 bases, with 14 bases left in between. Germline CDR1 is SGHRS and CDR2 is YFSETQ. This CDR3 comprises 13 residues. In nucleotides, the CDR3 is TGCGCCAGCAGCCCCCCGACCGGCCGCGAGCAGTACTTC. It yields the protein CASSPPTGREQYF.

The CDR3 DNA reads TGCAGTGCTAGAGGGGGCGGGAGGGTGGAGACCCAGTACTTC. Its translation: CSARGGGRVETQYF. This chain uses TRBV20-1 with TRBJ2-5; 9 nucleotides agree with TRBD2. With V trimmed by 1 base and J by 5 bases, 5 bases remained unmatched. The germline V gene has CDR1 DFQATT and CDR2 SNEGSKA (reference sequence). CDR3 length equals 14 residues.

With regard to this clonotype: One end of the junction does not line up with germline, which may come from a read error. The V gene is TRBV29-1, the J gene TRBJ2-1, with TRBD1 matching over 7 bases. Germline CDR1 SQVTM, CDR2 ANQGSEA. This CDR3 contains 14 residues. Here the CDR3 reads CSVEGRGLLGTIHF. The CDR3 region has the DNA TGCAGCGTTGAGGGTAGGGGGCTACTCGGCACCATTCATTTC.

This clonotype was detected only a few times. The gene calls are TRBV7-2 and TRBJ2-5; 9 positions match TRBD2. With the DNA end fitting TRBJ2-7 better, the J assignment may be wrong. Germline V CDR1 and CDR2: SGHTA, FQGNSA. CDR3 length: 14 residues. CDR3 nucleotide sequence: TGTGCCAGCAGCTCTAGCGGGAACAACTACGAGCAGTACTTC. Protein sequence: CASSSSGNNYEQYF.

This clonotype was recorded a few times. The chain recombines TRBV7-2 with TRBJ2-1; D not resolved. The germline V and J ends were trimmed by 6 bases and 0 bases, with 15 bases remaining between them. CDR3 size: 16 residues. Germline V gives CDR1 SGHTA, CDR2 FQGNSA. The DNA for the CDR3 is TGTGCCAGCAGTTCCCCCGGGCTGAGCTCCTACAATGAGCAGTTCTTC. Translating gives CASSSPGLSSYNEQFF.

In nucleotides, the CDR3 is TGCGCCAGCAGAGCCCAGGGACAAGAGACCCAGTACTTC. Translated: CASRAQGQETQYF. The rearrangement uses TRBV5-1 and TRBJ2-5, with D perhaps matching TRBD1 (5 bases). The V end lost 5 bases, the J end lost 2 bases, and 10 bases lay between the germline ends. Germline CDR1 SGHRS, CDR2 YFSETQ. The CDR3 is 13 residues long.

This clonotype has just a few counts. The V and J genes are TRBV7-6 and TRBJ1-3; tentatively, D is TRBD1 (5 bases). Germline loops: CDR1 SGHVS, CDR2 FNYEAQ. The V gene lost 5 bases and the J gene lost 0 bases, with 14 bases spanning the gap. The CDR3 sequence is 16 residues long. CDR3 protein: CASSPTGADSGNTIYF. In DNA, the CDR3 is TGTGCCAGCAGCCCGACCGGGGCGGACTCTGGAAACACCATATATTTT.